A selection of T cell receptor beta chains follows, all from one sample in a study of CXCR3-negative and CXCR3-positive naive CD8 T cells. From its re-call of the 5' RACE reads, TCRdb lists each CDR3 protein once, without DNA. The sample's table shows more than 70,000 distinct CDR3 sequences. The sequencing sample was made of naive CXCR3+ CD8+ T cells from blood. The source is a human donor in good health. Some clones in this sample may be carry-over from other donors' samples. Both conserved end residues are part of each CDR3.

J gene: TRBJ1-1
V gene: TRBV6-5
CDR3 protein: CASSLTVNTEAFF

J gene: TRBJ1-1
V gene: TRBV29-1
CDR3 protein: CSGGHRMNTEAFF

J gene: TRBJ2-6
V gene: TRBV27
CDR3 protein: CASSLLSGANVLTF

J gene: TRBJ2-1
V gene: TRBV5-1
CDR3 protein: CASSFDGGNDEQFF

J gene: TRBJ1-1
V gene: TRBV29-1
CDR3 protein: CSVEVNTEAFF

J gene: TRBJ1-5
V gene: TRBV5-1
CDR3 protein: CASYKGGFQPQHF

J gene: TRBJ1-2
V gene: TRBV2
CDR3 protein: CASSEARAGSKFYGYTF

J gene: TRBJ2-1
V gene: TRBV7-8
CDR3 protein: CASSSLEPGLAGNEQFF

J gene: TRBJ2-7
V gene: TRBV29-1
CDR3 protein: CSVVPTGVPYEQYF

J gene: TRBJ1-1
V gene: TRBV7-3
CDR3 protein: CASSLTFGMGPNTEAFF

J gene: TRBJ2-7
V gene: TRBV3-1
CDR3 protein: CASSQTPLGRRGAYEQYF

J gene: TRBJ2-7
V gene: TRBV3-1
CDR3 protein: CVSSKSLAGVWYEQYF

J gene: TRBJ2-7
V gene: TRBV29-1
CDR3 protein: CSVTTRYSYEQYF

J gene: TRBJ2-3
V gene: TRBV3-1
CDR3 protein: CASSPSNRLNTDTQYF

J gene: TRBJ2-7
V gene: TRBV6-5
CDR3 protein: CASSYGSAGGSYEQYF

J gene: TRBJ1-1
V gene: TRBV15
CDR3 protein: CATSKTAQATEAFF

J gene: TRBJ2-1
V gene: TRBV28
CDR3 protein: CASSPDSLAGAYNEQFF

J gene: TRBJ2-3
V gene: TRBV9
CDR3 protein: CASSVGGVTDTQYF

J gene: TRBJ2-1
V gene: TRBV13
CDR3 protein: CASSKRENGNEQFF